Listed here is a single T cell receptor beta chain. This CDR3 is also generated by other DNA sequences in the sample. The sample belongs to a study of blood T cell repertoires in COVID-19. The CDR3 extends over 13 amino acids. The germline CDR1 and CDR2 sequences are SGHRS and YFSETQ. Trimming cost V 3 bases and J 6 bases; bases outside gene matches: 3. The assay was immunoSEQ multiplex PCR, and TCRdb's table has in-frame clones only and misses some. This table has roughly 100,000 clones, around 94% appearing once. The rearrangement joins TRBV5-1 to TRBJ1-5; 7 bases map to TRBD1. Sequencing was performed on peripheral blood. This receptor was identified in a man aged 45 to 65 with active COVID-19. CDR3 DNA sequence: TGCGCCAGCAGCTATAGGACAGGTCAGCCCCAGCATTTT. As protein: CASSYRTGQPQHF. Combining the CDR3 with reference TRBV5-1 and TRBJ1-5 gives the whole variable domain KAGVTQTPRYLIKTRGQQVTLSCSPISGHRSVSWYQQTPGQGLQFLFEYFSETQRNKGNFPGRFSGRQFSNSRSEMNVSTLELGDSALYLCASSYRTGQPQHFGDGTRLSIL.